These T cell receptor beta chains were read from a single sample in a study of response to subunit inactivated influenza vaccine. TCRdb redid the calling of the RT-PCR reads with MiXCR, one entry per CDR3 protein. Altogether just under 250,000 distinct CDR3 sequences are present, about 12% being singletons, with the ten largest covering about 8%. Sample: non-naive T cells sorted from PBMCs, taken 14 to 15 days before vaccination. The receptor source for this set is a man between 50 and 59 years old who received an inactivated influenza vaccine. The CDR3 runs from the conserved cysteine through the conserved F or W. The D gene is left open where the match is weak. Clone size is not always given. Where it is, it says once, few, many or a class for expanded clones.

V gene	D gene	J gene	clone size	CDR3 protein
TRBV30	.	TRBJ1-4	few	CAWSHNTKTGF
TRBV20-1	TRBD2	TRBJ2-7	many	CSARGLAGGYEQYF
TRBV3-1	.	TRBJ2-7	.	CASSQEGLRQYF
TRBV6-1	TRBD1	TRBJ1-3	few	CATTLDRGVSGNTIYF
TRBV5-6	TRBD2	TRBJ2-3	.	CASSSGLADTDTQYF
TRBV27	TRBD2	TRBJ2-7	.	CASSSPSSGGHYEQYF
TRBV20-1	TRBD2	TRBJ2-3	few	CSAGLAGLADTQYF
TRBV24-1	.	TRBJ2-2	many	CATSNRAGELFF
TRBV7-9	TRBD1	TRBJ2-5	few	CASSRGQGETQYF
TRBV28	TRBD2	TRBJ2-3	once	CASNIGGWLTDTQYF
TRBV11-2	.	TRBJ2-3	few	CASSYPGTGTDTQYF
TRBV15	.	TRBJ1-5	.	CATSREQLRGQPQHF
TRBV4-3	TRBD2	TRBJ2-1	.	CASSFGSGGSTSSYNEQFF
TRBV7-2	.	TRBJ1-2	.	CASSFGEGGGYTF
TRBV12-3/TRBV12-4	.	TRBJ1-4	.	CASSFPGEKLFF
TRBV7-2	TRBD1	TRBJ1-5	few	CASSLGGQGHQPQHF
TRBV27	.	TRBJ2-7	few	CASSFLNGNEQYF
TRBV24-1	.	TRBJ2-7	once	CATSDLRGFLYF
TRBV30	.	TRBJ2-3	once	CAWSVLGSGGTDTQYF
TRBV7-2	.	TRBJ1-2	few	CASSLVGTQFTYGYTF
TRBV19	.	TRBJ1-2	few	CASSPGVQAFYGYTF
TRBV20-1	.	TRBJ2-7	many	CSAPTSIFNPYEQYF
TRBV10-3	.	TRBJ2-3	.	CAISEPHGGSDTQYF
TRBV3-1	.	TRBJ2-7	many	CASSQDLDSLSLQYF
TRBV20-1	TRBD1	TRBJ1-4	.	CSARPRDRGFEKLFF
TRBV11-2	.	TRBJ2-1	many	CASSGGPYNEQFF
TRBV19	TRBD1	TRBJ2-3	few	CAVRDSSTDTQYF
TRBV6-5	TRBD1	TRBJ1-2	.	CASSQGAWGYTF
TRBV2	TRBD1	TRBJ1-6	few	CASSQGGGTGNSPLHF
TRBV30	TRBD2	TRBJ2-3	few	CAWSRGLAGGVADTQYF
TRBV2	.	TRBJ2-3	many	CASRNPSGGGGTDTQYF
TRBV20-1	TRBD1	TRBJ2-3	few	CSARTLGQGRSTDTQYF
TRBV9	.	TRBJ2-1	.	CASSVRTDYNEQFF
TRBV20-1	TRBD1	TRBJ2-4	many	CSAGDHRGAKNIQYF
TRBV5-6	TRBD2	TRBJ2-3	few	CASSPRKAGVNTQYF
TRBV28	TRBD1	TRBJ1-3	few	CASRLGQAGNTIYF
TRBV20-1	.	TRBJ2-7	many	CSARSVGDGSYEQYF
TRBV9	.	TRBJ1-6	.	CASSSSGLSSNSPLHF
TRBV27	.	TRBJ2-2	many	CASSQNRYPNTGELFF
TRBV20-1	.	.	once	CSARDSGRSEQYF
TRBV12-3/TRBV12-4	TRBD2	TRBJ2-1	many	CASRRLAGGSLDEQFF
TRBV29-1	.	TRBJ2-2	.	CSVAGRNTGELFF
TRBV19	.	TRBJ2-1	.	CASDSRGLNNEQFF
TRBV6-1	.	TRBJ1-6	.	CASSGGTFPSLYNSPLHF
TRBV6-1	.	TRBJ2-3	many	CASSDWDMDTQYF
TRBV12-3/TRBV12-4	TRBD1	TRBJ1-1	few	CASSKGEGQGFPEAFF